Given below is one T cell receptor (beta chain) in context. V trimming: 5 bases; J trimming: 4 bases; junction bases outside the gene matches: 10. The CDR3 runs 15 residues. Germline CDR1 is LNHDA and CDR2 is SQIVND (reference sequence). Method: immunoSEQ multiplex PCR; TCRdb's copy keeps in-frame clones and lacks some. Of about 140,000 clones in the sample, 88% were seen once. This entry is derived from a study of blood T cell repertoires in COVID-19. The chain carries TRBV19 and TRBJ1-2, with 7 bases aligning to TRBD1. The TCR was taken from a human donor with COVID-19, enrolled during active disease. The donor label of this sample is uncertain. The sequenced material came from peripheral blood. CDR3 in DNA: TGTGCCAGTAGTCCTTACAGGGGCAGGGGCTATGGCTACACCTTC. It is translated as CASSPYRGRGYGYTF.